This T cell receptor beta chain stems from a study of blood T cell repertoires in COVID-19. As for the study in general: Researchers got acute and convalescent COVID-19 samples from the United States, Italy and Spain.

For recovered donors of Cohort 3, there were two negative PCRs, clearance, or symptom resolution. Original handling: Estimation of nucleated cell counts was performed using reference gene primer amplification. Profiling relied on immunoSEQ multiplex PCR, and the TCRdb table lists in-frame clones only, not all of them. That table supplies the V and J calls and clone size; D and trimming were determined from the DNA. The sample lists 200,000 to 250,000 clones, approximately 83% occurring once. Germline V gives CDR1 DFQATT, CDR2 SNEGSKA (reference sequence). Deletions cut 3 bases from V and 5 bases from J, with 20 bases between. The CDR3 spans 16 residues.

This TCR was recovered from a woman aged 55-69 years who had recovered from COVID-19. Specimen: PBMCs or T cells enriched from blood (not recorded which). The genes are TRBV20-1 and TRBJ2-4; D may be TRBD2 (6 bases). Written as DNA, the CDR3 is TGCAGTGCTAGTCGGGGTCGGGAGCGGAAAGAAAACATTCAGTACTTC. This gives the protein CSASRGRERKENIQYF.